The present entry profiles one TCR beta chain with its context. The antigen remains undetermined. A sample-barcoded 5' primer and a J-beta primer mix were used in a second PCR of roughly 7 to 11 cycles. TCRdb re-derived calls from the 5' RACE reads in MiXCR, one entry per CDR3 protein. The data contain 550,000 to 600,000 distinct CDR3 sequences, 25% to 30% of them seen just once; the ten biggest clones take up less than 20%. This specimen comes from a study of blood T cells in healthy people across ages. Study outcomes and limitations: Both naive CD4+ cell counts and diversity were greater in long-lived donors than in aged donors.

The CDR3 is made up of 14 amino acids. The ends were cut back, 5 bases at V and 5 bases at J, with 16 bases in the middle. CDR1 and CDR2 (germline): DFQATT, SNEGSKA (reference sequence). Sequenced material: blood. The receptor's source is a woman aged 65 to 85 in good health. The gene calls are TRBV20-1 and TRBJ2-1; D may match TRBD1 or TRBD2 (5 bases each). The CDR3 here is CSAAFWGSNNEQFF. In nucleotides, the CDR3 is TGCAGTGCTGCCTTTTGGGGGAGCAACAATGAGCAGTTCTTC.